Following are 8 T cell receptor beta chains from one sample sequenced in a study of cytomegalovirus exposure and HLA in healthy donors. The study ran its PCR with 60 Vbeta and 13 Jbeta primers. Sequenced by immunoSEQ multiplex PCR; TCRdb stores in-frame clones only, minus some. This sample has 45,000 to 65,000 clones, with nearly 85% found just once. Sample: PBMCs. The receptors derive from a man aged 25-45 years in good health and CMV-seronegative.

A single count supports this clone. The rearrangement joins TRBV25-1 to TRBJ2-1; perhaps TRBD2 as D (5 bases). Germline loops: CDR1 MGHDK, CDR2 SYGVNS. This CDR3 comprises 15 residues. V lost 1 base and J 7 bases, leaving 14 bases between the germline ends. The CDR3 spells CASSEFTTAVNEQFF. In DNA, the CDR3 is TGTGCCAGCAGTGAATTCACTACAGCGGTTAATGAGCAGTTCTTC. The full variable domain, completed using reference TRBV25-1 and TRBJ2-1, is EADIYQTPRYLVIGTGKKITLECSQTMGHDKMYWYQQDPGMELHLIHYSYGVNSTEKGDLSSESTVSRIRTEHFPLTLESARPSHTSQYLCASSEFTTAVNEQFFGPGTRLTVL.

V gene TRBV27 combines with J gene TRBJ2-7; 7 bases fit TRBD1. Germline CDR1 MNHEY, CDR2 SMNVEV (reference sequence). This CDR3 is built from 12 residues. Trimming removed 4 bases from V and 6 bases from J; junction bases left unmatched: 3. Written as DNA, the CDR3 is TGTGCCAGCAGTTCGACAGGGACCGAGCAGTACTTC. It translates to CASSSTGTEQYF.

The chain joins TRBV5-4 to TRBJ2-3, with 10 positions matching TRBD1. J was trimmed by 0 bases and V by 5 bases; bases with no gene match: 9. Germline loops: CDR1 SGHNT, CDR2 YYREEE (reference sequence). This CDR3 has 17 amino acids. The chain's CDR3 is CASSQAGTGVSTDTQYF. The CDR3 DNA follows: TGTGCCAGCAGTCAGGCCGGGACAGGGGTGAGCACAGATACGCAGTATTTT.

Only a few counts were recorded for this clone. The chain couples TRBV18 to TRBJ1-2, with 9 bases lining up with TRBD1. This CDR3 spans 16 amino acids. Germline trimming cut 3 bases from V and 1 base from J; bases unmatched to any gene: 6. The germline V gene has CDR1 KGHSH and CDR2 LQKENI. This chain's CDR3 is CASSPSGTGINYGYTF. CDR3 coding DNA: TGTGCCAGCTCACCGTCCGGGACAGGGATTAACTATGGCTACACCTTC.

This sequence joins TRBV4-3 and TRBJ2-7; 11 positions agree with TRBD2. V trimming: 0 bases; J trimming: 7 bases; junction bases outside the gene matches: 14. CDR1 LGHNA and CDR2 YSLEER come from the germline V gene. The CDR3 has 18 residues. CDR3 DNA: TGCGCCAGCAGCCAAGATATAGCGGGAGGGGGCTCTGGTAAGGAGCAGTACTTC. Its protein product is CASSQDIAGGGSGKEQYF.

J is TRBJ2-3 and V is TRBV9; 9 nucleotides line up with TRBD2. The germline V gene encodes CDR1 SGDLS and CDR2 YYNGEE. V was clipped by 4 bases and J by 2 bases; unmatched bases: 8. CDR3 length: 16 residues. In DNA, the CDR3 is TGTGCCAGCAGCTTTCATAGCGGGGGAACCACAGATACGCAGTATTTT. Translating it yields CASSFHSGGTTDTQYF.

The chain combines TRBV27 with TRBJ2-3; no definite D call. The CDR3 is made up of 14 amino acids. The V end lost 3 bases, the J end lost 3 bases, and 10 bases lay between the germline ends. Germline V CDR1 and CDR2: MNHEY, SMNVEV (reference sequence). DNA of the CDR3: TGTGCCAGCAGTTTTTTAGGAGATACAGATACGCAGTATTTT. Translation gives CASSFLGDTDTQYF.

V and J are TRBV5-1 and TRBJ2-4, with a tentative D call TRBD2 (6 bases). Trimming shortened V by 3 bases and J by 0 bases, and 13 bases separated the two germline ends. CDR1 is SGHRS, CDR2 YFSETQ, per germline. This CDR3 has 16 residues. The CDR3 protein is CASSSGGGLAKNIQYF. The CDR3 DNA sequence: TGCGCCAGCAGCTCCGGGGGTGGCTTAGCCAAAAACATTCAGTACTTC.